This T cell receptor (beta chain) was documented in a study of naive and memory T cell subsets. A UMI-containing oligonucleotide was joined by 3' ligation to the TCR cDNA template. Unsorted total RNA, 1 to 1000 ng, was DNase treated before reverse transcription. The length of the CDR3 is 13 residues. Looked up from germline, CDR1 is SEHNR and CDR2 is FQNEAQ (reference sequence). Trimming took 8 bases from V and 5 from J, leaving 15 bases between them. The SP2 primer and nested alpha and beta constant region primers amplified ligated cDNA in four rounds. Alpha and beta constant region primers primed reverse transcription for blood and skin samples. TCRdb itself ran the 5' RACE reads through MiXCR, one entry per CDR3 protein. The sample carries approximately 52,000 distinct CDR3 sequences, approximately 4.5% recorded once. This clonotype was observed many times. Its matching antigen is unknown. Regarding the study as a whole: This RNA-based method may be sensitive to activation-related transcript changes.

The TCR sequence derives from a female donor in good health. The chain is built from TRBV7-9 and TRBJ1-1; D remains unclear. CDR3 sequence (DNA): TGTGCCAGCGGAGGTATGGGGAGGACTGAAGCTTTCTTT. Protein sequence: CASGGMGRTEAFF.